The T cell receptor beta chain described here comes from a study of identical twins. Broader study findings: The degree of excess twin sharing was weaker in beta out-of-frame sequences. Low generation probability was overrepresented in out-of-frame alpha sequences shared by twins.

This clonotype was seen at least ten times. Its target is not known. TCRdb re-analysed the 5' RACE reads in MiXCR, keeping a single row per CDR3 protein. The repertoire consists of roughly 710,000 distinct CDR3 sequences, with around 6% occurring once and the leading ten covering around 1.7%. Trimming left V 8 bases short and J 8 bases short, with 16 bases between. The length of the CDR3 is 13 residues. The material sequenced was naive T cells sorted from blood. The receptor was derived from a man between 18 and 35 years old in good health. The chain combines TRBV12-3 or TRBV12-4 with TRBJ2-1; D is possibly TRBD2 (6 bases). CDR3 residues: CASGSGVTHEQFF. Written as DNA, the CDR3 is TGTGCCAGCGGGTCGGGGGTTACTCATGAGCAGTTCTTC.